This T cell receptor (beta chain) was profiled in a study of T cells after yellow fever vaccination. Broader study findings: Although the secondary response was weaker, it peaked faster, at day 5 versus 15. Detected again after the booster were most primary-vaccination clones, at 95% to 96% CD4 and 80% to 90% CD8. A small share of clonotypes appeared in both CD4 and CD8 compartments.

This CDR3 contains 16 residues. V lost 6 bases, J lost 6 bases, and 17 bases stayed unmatched. Germline loops: CDR1 DFQATT, CDR2 SNEGSKA (reference sequence). To note about this clonotype: The antigen remains unidentified.

TCRdb fed the 5' RACE reads into MiXCR, producing one record per CDR3 protein. The sample includes approximately 160,000 distinct CDR3 sequences, roughly a tenth of them seen just once. This chain links TRBV20-1 with TRBJ1-5, with 7 bases identical to TRBD1. This receptor was taken from a man younger than 35 who received the YFV17D yellow fever vaccine. This sample comprised CD8+ T cells sorted from PBMCs, obtained 45 days after the yellow fever booster vaccination. The CDR3 nucleotides read TGCAGTGCATCATCTTTCGGGAGGGGGCCGCGTCAGCCCCAGCATTTT. It translates to CSASSFGRGPRQPQHF.